The 28 T cell receptor beta chains given below trace back to one sample, sequenced in a study of beta chain features in type 1 diabetes. The investigators reverse transcribed all of the isolated RNA, so they sequenced expressed TCRB transcripts. The method was immunoSEQ multiplex PCR; TCRdb's version includes in-frame clones alone and lacks a portion of them. This table holds about 60,000 clones, roughly three fifths found once. The sequencing input was Tregs from blood. All receptors derive from a young woman in good health.

This chain uses TRBV19 with TRBJ2-2; 9 nucleotides agree with TRBD1. The CDR3 has 16 residues. Per the germline V gene, CDR1 is LNHDA and CDR2 is SQIVND (reference sequence). After removal of 4 bases from V and 5 bases from J, the junction contained 8 bases not matched to a gene. This CDR3 reads CASSTGTGFFTGELFF. CDR3 in DNA: TGTGCCAGTAGTACCGGGACAGGGTTTTTTACCGGGGAGCTGTTTTTT.

The chain has TRBV5-4 and TRBJ1-5; D is unclear. The CDR3 is made up of 13 amino acids. The germline gives CDR1 SGHNT, CDR2 YYREEE (reference sequence). Trimming shortened V by 0 bases and J by 4 bases, and 5 bases separated the two germline ends. The CDR3 nucleotides read TGTGCCAGCAGCTTGGGGCTTAATCAGCCCCAGCATTTT. Translation gives CASSLGLNQPQHF.

The chain carries TRBV5-1 and TRBJ1-2; TRBD1 might be the D (5 bases). The CDR3 contains 15 residues. Looked up from germline, CDR1 is SGHRS and CDR2 is YFSETQ. V dropped 4 bases and J dropped 5 bases, with 18 bases sitting between them. The CDR3 region has the DNA TGCGCCAGCAGCCCCTGGGGGACTGGAGGGTATGGCTACACCTTC. Translating gives CASSPWGTGGYGYTF.

The gene calls are TRBV7-2 and TRBJ2-2; D is unclear. The germline V and J ends were trimmed by 2 bases and 2 bases, with 6 bases remaining between them. CDR3 length: 14 amino acids. CDR1 SGHTA and CDR2 FQGNSA come from the germline V gene. The CDR3 spells CASSLSHNTGELFF. The CDR3 DNA follows: TGTGCCAGCAGCTTAAGCCACAACACCGGGGAGCTGTTTTTT.

The chain has TRBV19 and TRBJ1-2; D is unresolved. The CDR3 consists of 16 residues. In germline, CDR1 is LNHDA, CDR2 SQIVND (reference sequence). Trimming cost V 5 bases and J 6 bases, with 22 bases left between them. For the CDR3, the DNA is TGTGCCAGTAGTTCCCTTTGGTCAGAGAATCAGGATGGCTACACCTTC. This translates into CASSSLWSENQDGYTF.

J is TRBJ1-2 and V is TRBV5-1; D is perhaps TRBD1 (5 bases). Per the germline V gene, CDR1 is SGHRS and CDR2 is YFSETQ. CDR3 length: 16 residues. V lost 0 bases and J 4 bases, leaving 16 bases between the germline ends. CDR3 sequence: CASSLDWQGGIYGYTF. DNA for the CDR3: TGCGCCAGCAGCTTGGATTGGCAGGGAGGAATCTATGGCTACACCTTC.

In this sample, this clone turned up a few times. This chain links TRBV9 with TRBJ1-2, with 7 bases matching TRBD1. Germline V gene sequence: CDR1 SGDLS, CDR2 YYNGEE. This CDR3 spans 15 amino acids. Trimming removed 4 bases from V and 0 bases from J; junction bases left unmatched: 6. CDR3: CASSLYRGSNYGYTF. CDR3 DNA: TGTGCCAGCAGCTTATACAGGGGCTCTAACTATGGCTACACCTTC.

V usage is TRBV6-5 and J usage is TRBJ1-2, with 8 nucleotides matching TRBD1. This CDR3 has 16 amino acids. Germline CDR1 reads MNHEY; CDR2 reads SVGAGI. V lost 0 bases, J lost 3 bases, and 6 bases stayed unmatched. CDR3: CASSYSRTGNDYGYTF. CDR3 nucleotides: TGTGCCAGCAGTTACTCCCGGACAGGGAACGACTATGGCTACACCTTC.

The chain links TRBV6-5 to TRBJ1-4, with 8 nucleotides matching TRBD1. The CDR3 loop spans 16 amino acids. V lost 2 bases and J lost 8; bases outside the gene matches: 10. Germline CDR1 is MNHEY and CDR2 is SVGAGI. The CDR3 nucleotides read TGTGCCAGCAGTTACACAGTTTACAGGGGGTCGGAAAAACTGTTTTTT. Translating it yields CASSYTVYRGSEKLFF.

This clone was seen a few times. The chain uses TRBV12-5 and TRBJ2-1; weak D call: TRBD2 (6 bases). The CDR3 is made up of 16 amino acids. V was shortened by 5 bases and J by 4 bases, with 18 bases between the two germline ends. Germline-derived CDR1 and CDR2 are LGHNT and FRNRAP. CDR3 DNA sequence: TGTGCTAGTGGTCGCCGGGAGCTAGGCGTTTACAATGAGCAGTTCTTC. It is translated as CASGRRELGVYNEQFF. Drawing the rest from reference TRBV12-5 and TRBJ2-1, the complete variable domain is DARVTQTPRHKVTEMGQEVTMRCQPILGHNTVFWYRQTMMQGLELLAYFRNRAPLDDSGMPKDRFSAEMPDATLATLKIQPSEPRDSAVYFCASGRRELGVYNEQFFGPGTRLTVL.

The chain recombines TRBV7-9 with TRBJ2-1, with TRBD2 as a possible D gene (6 bases). Looked up from germline, CDR1 is SEHNR and CDR2 is FQNEAQ (reference sequence). The germline V and J ends were trimmed by 4 bases and 9 bases, with 13 bases remaining between them. The CDR3 runs 13 residues. The CDR3 reads CASSSRSGSEQFF. The CDR3, as DNA: TGTGCCAGCAGCTCGCGTAGCGGTTCTGAGCAGTTCTTC.

This sequence joins TRBV4-1 and TRBJ1-4; D ambiguous. CDR3 length: 14 residues. Germline CDR1 MGHRA, CDR2 YSYEKL. The V and J ends lost 6 bases and 0 bases respectively, with 8 bases between them. The CDR3 spells CASSRGPTNEKLFF. As DNA, the CDR3 is TGCGCCAGCAGTAGAGGTCCAACTAATGAAAAACTGTTTTTT.

The rearrangement joins TRBV20-1 to TRBJ2-1; D is uncertain. This CDR3 region has 11 residues. CDR1 DFQATT and CDR2 SNEGSKA come from the germline V gene (reference sequence). V shed 0 bases and J shed 7 bases, with 4 bases lying between them. The CDR3 DNA follows: TGCAGTGCTAGAGACAGGAATGAGCAGTTCTTC. It translates to CSARDRNEQFF.

The V and J genes are TRBV5-1 and TRBJ1-6; perhaps TRBD1 as D (6 bases). This CDR3 comprises 14 residues. V was shortened by 4 bases and J by 6 bases, with 11 bases between the two germline ends. Germline CDR1 and CDR2: SGHRS and YFSETQ. CDR3 sequence reads: CASSPGQPNSPLHF. CDR3 DNA sequence: TGCGCCAGCAGCCCAGGACAGCCTAATTCACCCCTCCACTTT.

The V gene is TRBV6-6, the J gene TRBJ2-7; D perhaps matches TRBD1 (6 bases). The CDR3 is made up of 16 amino acids. Germline V gene lookup returns CDR1 MNHNY and CDR2 SVGAGI (reference sequence). Between the trimmed V and J ends, which lost 0 bases and 0 bases, there was a span of 12 bases. The CDR3 bases are TGTGCCAGCAGTTACTCGATCGGGGACACCTCCTACGAGCAGTACTTC. This sequence encodes CASSYSIGDTSYEQYF.

V is TRBV9 and J is TRBJ1-1; TRBD1 aligns across 8 bases. Germline lookup yields CDR1 SGDLS and CDR2 YYNGEE. The V and J ends lost 4 bases and 7 bases, in that order; junction bases with no gene match: 9. This CDR3 region has 14 residues. The CDR3 loop is CASSPGTGGIEAFF. The CDR3 nucleotides are TGTGCCAGCAGCCCCGGGACAGGAGGAATTGAAGCTTTCTTT.

For the CDR3, the DNA is TGCGCCAGCAGCCCAGGGGACCCCGGAAACACCATATATTTT. Translating gives CASSPGDPGNTIYF. V is TRBV5-1 and J is TRBJ1-3; D is perhaps TRBD1 (6 bases). Germline-derived CDR1 and CDR2 are SGHRS and YFSETQ. The V and J ends lost 4 bases and 4 bases respectively, with 12 bases between them. This CDR3 is built from 14 residues.

The V and J genes are TRBV10-3 and TRBJ2-7; no clear D. The germline V gene has CDR1 ENHRY and CDR2 SYGVKD. V was pared by 4 bases and J by 1 base, with 11 bases between. The CDR3 is made up of 14 amino acids. The CDR3 sequence is CAISVGVSSYEQYF. The CDR3 DNA reads TGTGCCATCAGTGTGGGCGTCAGTTCCTACGAGCAGTACTTC.

The chain joins TRBV27 to TRBJ2-1, with TRBD2 matching over 7 bases. CDR1 and CDR2 from the germline V gene are MNHEY and SMNVEV (reference sequence). The CDR3 length is 17 residues. J was trimmed by 2 bases and V by 6 bases; bases with no gene match: 13. The CDR3, as DNA: TGTGCCAGCAGCTCACTGGGGACGGGGACTACCTACAATGAGCAGTTCTTC. Residues: CASSSLGTGTTYNEQFF.

This clone was seen a handful of times. The V and J genes are TRBV15 and TRBJ1-1, with D maybe TRBD1 (6 bases). Trimming left V 0 bases short and J 5 bases short, with 13 bases between. Germline CDR1 is LNHNV and CDR2 is YYDKDF (reference sequence). There are 15 residues in the CDR3. The CDR3 is CATSRDNRVGTEAFF. The CDR3 coding sequence is TGTGCCACCAGCAGAGATAACAGGGTTGGGACTGAAGCTTTCTTT.

The V and J genes are TRBV5-1 and TRBJ2-7; the match to TRBD2 covers 10 bases. Trimming took 4 bases from V and 4 from J; bases not matched to a gene: 14. The germline V gene has CDR1 SGHRS and CDR2 YFSETQ. This CDR3 comprises 17 residues. Here the CDR3 reads CASSRSGPGLASYEQYF. The CDR3 DNA reads as TGCGCCAGCAGCAGGTCTGGTCCGGGACTAGCGTCGTACGAGCAGTACTTC.

V gene TRBV4-1 combines with J gene TRBJ1-1; D is unresolved. With 0 bases removed from V and 0 bases from J, the gap between germline ends came to 14 bases. Germline-derived CDR1 and CDR2 are MGHRA and YSYEKL. This CDR3 spans 17 amino acids. Written as DNA, the CDR3 is TGCGCCAGCAGCCAAGATTATACAGCCACCTTGAACACTGAAGCTTTCTTT. Translation: CASSQDYTATLNTEAFF.

This clone was observed a single time. The gene calls are TRBV5-1 and TRBJ1-2; 8 bases map to TRBD1. The CDR3 has 13 residues. V gave up 1 base and J gave up 4 bases; unmatched junction bases: 0. Germline V CDR1 and CDR2: SGHRS, YFSETQ. The CDR3 sequence: CASSLQGAYGYTF. CDR3 coding DNA: TGCGCCAGCAGCTTGCAGGGGGCCTATGGCTACACCTTC.

This rearrangement joins TRBV10-2 to TRBJ2-5; TRBD2 matches at 8 bases. V lost 7 bases to trimming and J lost 11 bases; unmatched junction nucleotides: 18. The V gene's germline CDR1 is WSHSY and CDR2 SAAADI. CDR3 length: 15 amino acids. In nucleotides, the CDR3 is TGCGCCAGCAAGGTCGCCGGGACTAGTAAGGGTGAGCAGTACTTC. This gives the protein CASKVAGTSKGEQYF.

The V gene is TRBV6-1, the J gene TRBJ1-1, with D perhaps matching TRBD1 (5 bases). Trimming stripped 7 bases from V and 3 bases from J, with 15 bases between. Germline loops: CDR1 MNHNS, CDR2 SASEGT. CDR3 length equals 14 residues. CDR3: CASTTAGGDTEAFF. The CDR3 DNA reads TGTGCCAGCACCACAGCCGGGGGGGACACTGAAGCTTTCTTT.

V usage is TRBV5-1 and J usage is TRBJ1-2, with D unclear. This CDR3 has 14 amino acids. Trimming removed 0 bases from V and 8 bases from J, with 14 bases in between. The germline V gene has CDR1 SGHRS and CDR2 YFSETQ. The CDR3 is CASSLGNRVGGYTF. DNA of the CDR3: TGCGCCAGCAGCTTGGGGAATCGGGTAGGCGGCTACACCTTC.

The chain links TRBV10-3 to TRBJ1-2, with 8 bases matching TRBD1. The CDR3 runs to 12 residues. The junction had 8 bases not matched to a gene; V was cut back by 10 bases and J by 7 bases. CDR1 is ENHRY, CDR2 SYGVKD, per germline. DNA of the CDR3: TGTGCCACCCAGGACAGGGATGTTGGCTACACCTTC. Its protein product is CATQDRDVGYTF.

This clone was detected once. The rearrangement uses TRBV6-1 and TRBJ2-7, with D maybe TRBD1 (5 bases). CDR3 length equals 14 residues. V lost 4 bases and J 2 bases, leaving 12 bases between the germline ends. CDR1 and CDR2 (germline): MNHNS, SASEGT. The CDR3 protein is CASSVDSLAYEQYF. The DNA for the CDR3 is TGTGCCAGCAGTGTAGACAGCCTAGCCTACGAGCAGTACTTC.